The clone carrying this T cell receptor (beta chain) was seen only once. This entry is derived from a study of blood T cell repertoires in COVID-19. Study-wide context: The United States, Italy and Spain supplied acute and convalescent COVID-19 samples. In each case, the material was cDNA or gDNA derived from T cells, B-cell-depleted T cells, or PBMCs.

Authors' data handling: Estimated nucleated cell counts came from reference gene primer amplification. Data came from immunoSEQ multiplex PCR; TCRdb stores just in-frame clones and leaves some out. V and J calls and clone size are as listed in that table; D and trimming were resolved from the DNA. The sample comprises 100,000 to 150,000 clones, 80% to 90% of which are singletons, and 4.3% rests with the top ten. While infection was still active, Seattle patients were enrolled and then followed longitudinally. The sequence derives from a man in his sixties with COVID-19, enrolled during active disease. Sequences were obtained from peripheral blood.

DNA for the CDR3: TGTGCCAGCAGCTTAGCGGAGGGTGGTGAGCAGTTCTTC. Its translation is CASSLAEGGEQFF. The chain employs TRBV11-3 and TRBJ2-1; perhaps TRBD2 as D (6 bases). CDR3 length: 13 amino acids. The germline V gene encodes CDR1 SGHNT and CDR2 YENEEA. V was trimmed by 1 base and J by 9 bases, leaving 10 bases between them.